This entry lists 23 T cell receptor beta chains sequenced from one sample in a study of beta chain features in type 1 diabetes. All of the isolated RNA was reverse transcribed, so expressed TCRB transcripts were sequenced. Method: immunoSEQ multiplex PCR; TCRdb's copy keeps in-frame clones and lacks some. The table lists about 110,000 clones, less than 40% of them singletons. Sequenced input: stem cell memory CD4+ T cells from blood. Receptors originate from a woman between 18 and 30 years old in good health.

V usage is TRBV9 and J usage is TRBJ2-2; 11 bases fit TRBD2. J gave up 5 bases and V 3 bases, and 6 bases lay outside the gene matches. The CDR3 sequence is 16 residues long. The V gene's germline CDR1 is SGDLS and CDR2 YYNGEE. CDR3 loop: CASSGAGTSGTGELFF. The CDR3, as DNA: TGTGCCAGCAGCGGGGCCGGGACTAGCGGTACCGGGGAGCTGTTTTTT.

In this sample, this clone turned up a few times. The rearrangement links TRBV10-3 to TRBJ2-3, with D unclear. The CDR3 extends over 15 amino acids. Per the germline V gene, CDR1 is ENHRY and CDR2 is SYGVKD. Trimming pared 6 bases from V and 3 bases from J, leaving 16 bases between. This CDR3 reads CAIRAGQVTTDTQYF. As DNA, the CDR3 is TGTGCCATCAGGGCCGGCCAGGTCACGACAGATACGCAGTATTTT.

This clone was counted only a few times. The gene calls are TRBV9 and TRBJ1-2, with a weak D call TRBD1 (6 bases). Germline V gives CDR1 SGDLS, CDR2 YYNGEE. The CDR3 is made up of 15 amino acids. The V and J ends lost 0 bases and 5 bases respectively, with 14 bases between them. The DNA for the CDR3 is TGTGCCAGCAGCGTAGGTCCCGGACAGCCATATGGCTACACCTTC. Translating gives CASSVGPGQPYGYTF.

The chain links TRBV11-1 to TRBJ1-1, with TRBD1 as a possible D gene (6 bases). Germline V CDR1 and CDR2: SGHAT, FQDESV (reference sequence). This CDR3 region has 14 residues. V lost 6 bases to trimming and J lost 0 bases, with 11 bases between them. Here the CDR3 reads CASRTPGVNTEAFF. The CDR3 nucleotides read TGTGCCAGCAGGACTCCAGGGGTGAACACTGAAGCTTTCTTT.

The V and J genes are TRBV18 and TRBJ2-7; D unclear. Looked up from germline, CDR1 is KGHSH and CDR2 is LQKENI. The V and J ends lost 3 bases and 1 base respectively, with 13 bases between them. There are 15 residues in the CDR3. The CDR3, as DNA: TGTGCCAGCTCACCTGTGGCGGTCCGGTCCTACGAGCAGTACTTC. Its translation is CASSPVAVRSYEQYF.

This rearrangement joins TRBV7-2 to TRBJ2-1; D is possibly TRBD1 (6 bases). CDR3 length: 14 amino acids. From germline, CDR1 is SGHTA and CDR2 FQGNSA. Trimming cost V 1 base and J 10 bases, with 14 bases left between them. CDR3 DNA sequence: TGTGCCAGCAGCTTAGGTCAGGGGCGGTACGAGCAGTTCTTC. Translation: CASSLGQGRYEQFF.

This clone turned up a few times. The chain couples TRBV7-9 to TRBJ2-1; D perhaps matches TRBD2 (7 bases). Germline values: CDR1 SEHNR, CDR2 FQNEAQ (reference sequence). CDR3 length equals 16 residues. The V end was cut by 5 bases, the J end by 7 bases, with 21 bases between. In DNA form, the CDR3 reads TGTGCCAGCAGCCCCGAGGGGGGGTTGCTATATAATGAGCAGTTCTTC. It translates to CASSPEGGLLYNEQFF.

The genes are TRBV30 and TRBJ2-6; weak D call: TRBD1 (6 bases). The germline gives CDR1 GTSNPN, CDR2 SVGIG (reference sequence). The CDR3 sequence is 17 residues long. Trimming removed 7 bases from V and 0 bases from J, with 19 bases in between. The CDR3 nucleotides read TGTGCCTTTACAAGGGACATTCGAACCTCTGGGGCCAACGTCCTGACTTTC. This translates into CAFTRDIRTSGANVLTF.

The rearrangement links TRBV28 to TRBJ1-2; tentative D call: TRBD1 (5 bases). Germline values: CDR1 MDHEN, CDR2 SYDVKM. The ends were cut back, 6 bases at V and 4 bases at J, with 15 bases in the middle. CDR3 length: 14 residues. CDR3 loop: CASSPGLLGYGYTF. CDR3 nucleotide sequence: TGTGCCAGCAGCCCGGGACTACTAGGCTATGGCTACACCTTC.

This clone occurred once. The chain is built from TRBV6-6 and TRBJ2-2; possibly TRBD1 for D (6 bases). V gave up 5 bases and J gave up 4 bases, with 14 bases separating them. The CDR3 extends over 15 amino acids. Germline V lookup: CDR1 MNHNY, CDR2 SVGAGI (reference sequence). The CDR3 region is CASSSYRAVTGELFF. CDR3 DNA: TGTGCCAGCAGTAGCTACAGGGCGGTCACCGGGGAGCTGTTTTTT.

This clone was counted only a few times. This same CDR3 is encoded by further DNA sequences in the sample. CDR3 coding DNA: TGCGCCAGCAGGAGGAGCTCCTACGAGCAGTACTTC. Translating gives CASRRSSYEQYF. The chain recombines TRBV5-1 with TRBJ2-7; D is unresolved. CDR3 size: 12 residues. Trimming shortened V by 5 bases and J by 0 bases, and 6 bases separated the two germline ends. CDR1 and CDR2 from the germline V gene are SGHRS and YFSETQ.

This sequence joins TRBV19 and TRBJ2-7; 7 bases align to TRBD1. The CDR3 sequence is 14 residues long. From germline, CDR1 is LNHDA and CDR2 SQIVND (reference sequence). Losses at the gene ends were 5 bases for V and 5 bases for J; bases not matched to a gene: 9. The CDR3 DNA follows: TGTGCCAGTAGTGCCCGGACAGGTTTTGACGAGCAGTACTTC. It translates to CASSARTGFDEQYF.

This chain links TRBV7-8 with TRBJ2-3; D call uncertain. In germline, CDR1 is SGHVS, CDR2 FQNEAQ. The V gene lost 2 bases and the J gene lost 4 bases, with 19 bases spanning the gap. The CDR3 runs 17 residues. CDR3 residues: CASSLWILVLSADTQYF. CDR3 DNA sequence: TGTGCCAGCAGCTTATGGATCCTAGTCCTTTCGGCAGATACGCAGTATTTT. Full variable domain (missing parts from reference TRBV7-8 and TRBJ2-3): GAGVSQSPRYKVAKRGQDVALRCDPISGHVSLFWYQQALGQGPEFLTYFQNEAQLDKSGLPSDRFFAERPEGSVSTLKIQRTQQEDSAVYLCASSLWILVLSADTQYFGPGTRLTVL.

The V and J genes are TRBV5-1 and TRBJ1-2; weak D call: TRBD1 (6 bases). The CDR3 is 15 residues long. Trimming removed 4 bases at V and 0 bases at J, with 13 bases between. The germline CDR1 and CDR2 sequences are SGHRS and YFSETQ. CDR3 residues: CASSRTVQANYGYTF. DNA of the CDR3: TGCGCCAGCAGCCGGACAGTTCAAGCTAACTATGGCTACACCTTC.

V gene TRBV7-2 combines with J gene TRBJ2-1; TRBD2 is a possible D gene (7 bases). Deletions cut 5 bases from V and 0 bases from J, with 17 bases between. The CDR3 extends over 17 amino acids. Germline V gene sequence: CDR1 SGHTA, CDR2 FQGNSA. The CDR3 DNA reads TGTGCCAGCAGCCCTATAGGGAGGGGGAGCTCCTACAATGAGCAGTTCTTC. It is translated as CASSPIGRGSSYNEQFF.

The V and J genes are TRBV6-6 and TRBJ2-7; D perhaps matches TRBD1 (7 bases). Germline V gene data show CDR1 as MNHNY and CDR2 as SVGAGI (reference sequence). V gave up 6 bases and J gave up 4 bases, with 19 bases separating them. The CDR3 runs 15 residues. The CDR3 loop is CASSYPDRAGYEQYF. The CDR3 bases are TGTGCCAGCAGCTATCCAGACAGGGCGGGATACGAGCAGTACTTC.

V usage is TRBV11-1 and J usage is TRBJ1-2; TRBD1 aligns across 8 bases. The ends lost 3 bases at V and 3 bases at J; junction bases unmatched: 12. This CDR3 region has 17 residues. Germline CDR1 and CDR2: SGHAT and FQDESV (reference sequence). CDR3 bases: TGTGCCAGCAGCTTCACGTCCAGGGGGCGGAAGGACTATGGCTACACCTTC. Translated, it gives CASSFTSRGRKDYGYTF.

This rearrangement joins TRBV7-3 to TRBJ2-4; TRBD1 matches at 10 bases. V lost 0 bases to trimming and J lost 7 bases; unmatched junction nucleotides: 9. Per the germline V gene, CDR1 is SGHTA and CDR2 is FQGTGA. The CDR3 is made up of 17 amino acids. CDR3 protein: CASSLTIGTGESNIQYF. Here the CDR3 DNA reads TGTGCCAGCAGCTTAACGATAGGGACAGGGGAATCGAACATTCAGTACTTC.

The chain carries TRBV29-1 and TRBJ1-2, with D unresolved. Trimming removed 4 bases from V and 10 bases from J, with 16 bases in between. This CDR3 has 12 residues. Germline CDR1 is SQVTM and CDR2 is ANQGSEA. The CDR3 bases are TGCAGCGTTGTTCCGCAGGCTTCGACCTACACCTTC. Protein: CSVVPQASTYTF.

Notes on this clone: At the DNA level, this CDR3 is encoded by other sequences in the same sample as well. The chain couples TRBV13 to TRBJ2-3; 7 positions agree with TRBD2. The ends lost 5 bases at V and 3 bases at J; junction bases unmatched: 5. CDR3 length equals 14 residues. CDR1 and CDR2 (germline): PRHDT, FYEKMQ (reference sequence). The CDR3 nucleotides are TGTGCCAGCAGCCCGCGGGGGAAGACAGATACGCAGTATTTT. Protein: CASSPRGKTDTQYF.

The rearrangement joins TRBV15 to TRBJ1-5; possibly TRBD1 for D (5 bases). Germline V lookup: CDR1 LNHNV, CDR2 YYDKDF (reference sequence). Deletions cut 5 bases from V and 0 bases from J, with 14 bases between. CDR3 length: 16 amino acids. CDR3 DNA: TGTGCCACCAGCTCCCGGGGGGGGGATAGCAATCAGCCCCAGCATTTT. It is translated as CATSSRGGDSNQPQHF.

Only one count was recorded for this clone. The rearrangement links TRBV11-2 to TRBJ2-5; 7 bases fit TRBD2. Judging by the DNA end, TRBJ2-7 fits better; the J call may be wrong. The CDR3 extends over 14 amino acids. Germline lookup yields CDR1 SGHAT and CDR2 FQNNGV. The CDR3 region has the DNA TGTGCCAGCAGCCGAAGACTAGCCGAGTACGAGCAGTACTTC. This gives the protein CASSRRLAEYEQYF.

The chain carries TRBV27 and TRBJ2-7; 10 bases are a match to TRBD2. The ends lost 6 bases at V and 7 bases at J; junction bases unmatched: 12. Germline V lookup: CDR1 MNHEY, CDR2 SMNVEV (reference sequence). This CDR3 comprises 15 residues. CDR3 loop: CASSPSLAGVREQYF. CDR3 DNA sequence: TGTGCCAGCAGCCCCTCCCTAGCGGGAGTAAGGGAGCAGTACTTC.